Listed below are T cell receptor beta chains from one sample, sequenced in a study of tumor-infiltrating lymphocytes in oesophageal squamous cell carcinoma. TCRdb fed the PCR reads into MiXCR, producing one record per CDR3 protein. The sample lists roughly 17,000 distinct CDR3 sequences, about 50% occurring once. Sequenced sample: esophageal tumor tissue. The receptors shown here come from a male donor with esophageal squamous cell carcinoma. Both conserved end residues are trimmed from each CDR3. D genes are given only for firm matches.

ATSDRVFGLETQY TRBV24-1 TRBD1
ASSLEGGVYNEQF TRBV7-2 TRBD2
ASSYRDYEETQY TRBV7-4 TRBD2
ASSFGLRGAKNIQY TRBV28 .
ASSLTARSTYTDTQY TRBV7-3 .
ASSQLAKNIQY TRBV27 .
ASSLSPTRANEQF TRBV7-7 .
ASSYTAGEETQY TRBV7-9 TRBD2
ASSDSGDASTGELF TRBV6-4 .
ASSLGGQGIEQY TRBV7-9 TRBD1
ASSVGLAYEQF TRBV9 TRBD2
ASSLTTFSGNTIY TRBV7-8 .
ASSLTGTRETQY TRBV7-9 TRBD2
AIRSGGELF TRBV10-3 .
ASSLAVGYEQY TRBV7-2 .
ASSLPTGTGNYNEQF TRBV7-2 TRBD1
ASSLWASGAQETQY TRBV7-3 TRBD2
ARSLASVNEKLF TRBV5-3 .
ASSLVDLPLGSDN TRBV7-6 .
ASSLVRQRAGELKSSYNEQF TRBV7-4 TRBD2
ASSATWAGVDDEQF TRBV7-6 TRBD2
ASSPPNRGRDNEQF TRBV18 TRBD1
ASRFGGRSETQY TRBV6-1 .
ASSLTSGANNEQY TRBV7-3 TRBD2
ASSLAAGEPYNEQF TRBV7-2 .
ASSQNREAEETQY TRBV7-8 .
ASSEGQGPSYEQY TRBV7-8 TRBD1
ATSVPGVVDEQF TRBV24-1 .
ASSKIAGGPTDTQY TRBV6-6 TRBD2
ASSLKDLYNSPLH TRBV7-8 .
ASIDTGTPYEQY TRBV7-4 .
ASSPTSGGPREQY TRBV7-2 TRBD2
ASSSSGSGEQY TRBV11-1 TRBD2
ASSESGAGANVLT TRBV6-1 TRBD2
ASRPRTGGSYNEQY TRBV7-8 TRBD1
ASSGTQILAF TRBV7-9 .
ASTGGDSYEQF TRBV7-4 .
ASSSQSVSGSFSYEQY TRBV18 TRBD2
ASSYSFVNYGYT TRBV6-6 .
ASSPRDRVARYNEQF TRBV9 TRBD1
ASSARQYDSPLH TRBV6-8 .